Presented here are 24 T cell receptor beta chains from one specimen sequenced in a study of molecular identifiers for immune sequencing clone quantification. TCRdb itself ran the PCR reads through MiXCR, one entry per CDR3 protein. The sample has around 480,000 distinct CDR3 sequences; about 22% are singletons. The sample consisted of naive CD8+ T cells from blood, with Jurkat cell RNA spiked in. Subset of the sample: FACS-sorted CD8+CD4-CCR7+CD45RA+ naive T cells. Receptors were obtained from a human donor in good health. Some libraries in this study had Jurkat cell RNA spiked in.

This chain connects TRBV7-2 to TRBJ1-4; no clear D. CDR3 size: 13 residues. Germline lookup yields CDR1 SGHTA and CDR2 FQGNSA. V was cut by 3 bases and J by 7 bases, with 9 bases left in between. The chain's CDR3 is CASSLAGREKLFF. The CDR3 coding sequence is TGTGCCAGCAGCTTGGCCGGGCGTGAAAAACTGTTTTTT.

In its sample, this clonotype was seen many times. The chain joins TRBV30 to TRBJ1-4, with D possibly being TRBD1 (6 bases). The V gene lost 7 bases and the J gene lost 6 bases, with 12 bases spanning the gap. The germline V gene encodes CDR1 GTSNPN and CDR2 SVGIG (reference sequence). CDR3 length: 12 residues. The CDR3 sequence is CALDSWDEKLFF. The CDR3 bases are TGTGCCTTGGACAGTTGGGATGAAAAACTGTTTTTT.

This clonotype was seen repeatedly, ten times or more. The chain combines TRBV5-1 with TRBJ2-3; TRBD2 matches 12 bases. V lost 4 bases, J lost 2 bases, and 8 bases stayed unmatched. This CDR3 is built from 17 residues. Germline values: CDR1 SGHRS, CDR2 YFSETQ. The chain's CDR3 is CASSLLTSGGPTDTQYF. The CDR3, as DNA: TGCGCCAGCAGCCTACTGACTAGCGGGGGCCCCACAGATACGCAGTATTTT.

In the case of this clonotype: A much larger clone sits a single nucleotide away, making a read error possible. The J gene is TRBJ2-3, the V gene TRBV6-4; D is perhaps TRBD2 (6 bases). Per the germline V gene, CDR1 is MRHNA and CDR2 is SNTAGT. The CDR3 sequence is 15 residues long. CDR3 in amino acids: CASSPALGGTDTQCF. DNA for the CDR3: TGTGCCAGCAGCCCGGCGCTGGGAGGCACAGATACGCAGTGTTTT.

This clonotype was detected ten times or more. V gene TRBV29-1 combines with J gene TRBJ2-4, with 9 bases aligning to TRBD1. V trimming: 1 base; J trimming: 7 bases; junction bases outside the gene matches: 8. CDR3 length: 15 residues. Looked up from germline, CDR1 is SQVTM and CDR2 is ANQGSEA. The DNA for the CDR3 is TGCAGCGTTGAAGGGGGCTGGACAGGGGTGAACATTCAGTACTTC. It codes for CSVEGGWTGVNIQYF. The full variable domain, with the rest looked up from reference TRBV29-1 and TRBJ2-4, is SAVISQKPSRDICQRGTSLTIQCQVDSQVTMMFWYRQQPGQSLTLIATANQGSEATYESGFVIDKFPISRPNLTFSTLTVSNMSPEDSSIYLCSVEGGWTGVNIQYFGAGTRLSVL.

This clonotype showed up just a few times. The genes are TRBV6-1 and TRBJ2-3; D might be TRBD2 (7 bases). The CDR3 runs 18 residues. The V end was cut by 3 bases, the J end by 3 bases, with 22 bases between. In germline, CDR1 is MNHNS, CDR2 SASEGT. In nucleotides, the CDR3 is TGTGCCAGCAGTGATGTGGGGGGGGGGCAACCCATGACAGATACGCAGTATTTT. The encoded protein is CASSDVGGGQPMTDTQYF.

This clonotype was seen ten or more times. The genes are TRBV2 and TRBJ1-2; a weak D match, TRBD1 (6 bases). V gave up 3 bases and J gave up 6 bases, with 20 bases separating them. CDR1 is SNHLY, CDR2 FYNNEI, per germline. The CDR3 has 16 residues. CDR3 amino acids: CASSDLQGRYGNGYTF. In DNA form, the CDR3 reads TGTGCCAGCAGTGATTTACAGGGCCGATACGGAAATGGCTACACCTTC.

This chain links TRBV6-5 with TRBJ1-2; 7 positions match TRBD1. Germline-derived CDR1 and CDR2 are MNHEY and SVGAGI. CDR3 size: 14 residues. V dropped 7 bases and J dropped 4; count of bases not matched to a gene: 9. Written as DNA, the CDR3 is TGTGCCAGCAAGACAGGGCACGAACTCTATGGCTACACCTTC. It yields the protein CASKTGHELYGYTF.

This chain uses TRBV6-5 with TRBJ2-7; D unclear. Trimming stripped 2 bases from V and 6 bases from J, with 8 bases between. Germline V gives CDR1 MNHEY, CDR2 SVGAGI. This CDR3 is 12 amino acids long. The CDR3 loop reads CASSYGVGEQYF. Written as DNA, the CDR3 is TGTGCCAGCAGTTACGGGGTGGGCGAGCAGTACTTC.

Many counts were recorded for this clonotype. The rearrangement uses TRBV12-3 or TRBV12-4 and TRBJ2-5, with 11 bases lining up with TRBD2. Trimming cost V 4 bases and J 4 bases; bases outside gene matches: 5. This CDR3 comprises 15 residues. As DNA, the CDR3 is TGTGCCAGCAGTTATAGCGGGGGGGCCGGAGAGACCCAGTACTTC. Its protein product is CASSYSGGAGETQYF.

As regards this clonotype: The CDR3 ends on some other residue instead of the conserved phenylalanine or tryptophan, so this is likely a read error. This chain joins TRBV6-2 or TRBV6-3 and TRBJ2-1; D uncertain. This CDR3 region has 11 residues. V lost 7 bases and J lost 0, with 1 base in between. CDR1 and CDR2 from the germline V gene are MNHEY and SVGEGT. DNA of the CDR3: TGTGCCAGCAACTCCTACAATGAGCAGTTCTCC. The encoded protein is CASNSYNEQFS.

Details on this clonotype: A clone one base away is much larger, so this may be a read error. The chain links TRBV19 to TRBJ1-4, with TRBD1 as a possible D gene (5 bases). Germline V gene lookup returns CDR1 LNHDA and CDR2 SQIVND (reference sequence). The CDR3 is 14 residues long. The V and J ends lost 7 bases and 7 bases respectively, with 16 bases between them. The CDR3 reads CASKRGPTGEKLFF. In DNA form, the CDR3 reads TGTGCCAGTAAACGGGGCCCCACTGGTGAAAAACTGTTTTTT. Filled out from reference TRBV19 and TRBJ1-4, the complete variable domain reads DGGITQSPKYLFRKEGQNVTLSCEQNLNHDAMYWYRQDPGQGLRLIYYSQIVNDFQKGDIAEGYSVSREKKESFPLTVTSAQKNPTAFYLCASKRGPTGEKLFFGSGTQLSVL.

Points on this clonotype: It may be a read error: a sequence one base away is much more abundant. The chain links TRBV7-6 to TRBJ1-5; D not certain. The CDR3 extends over 13 amino acids. Per the germline V gene, CDR1 is SGHVS and CDR2 is FNYEAQ. The V and J ends lost 4 bases and 5 bases respectively, with 9 bases between them. Here the CDR3 reads CASSSEEDQPQHF. DNA of the CDR3: TGTGCCAGCAGCTCAGAGGAGGATCAGCCCCAGCATTTT.

CDR3 in DNA: TGTGCCAGCAGCCTCGAACCGACGGGGGAGCAGTACTTC. As protein: CASSLEPTGEQYF. The chain carries TRBV5-6 and TRBJ2-7; tentatively, D is TRBD2 (5 bases). This CDR3 contains 13 residues. The germline CDR1 and CDR2 sequences are SGHDT and YYEEEE. Trimming pared 4 bases from V and 7 bases from J, leaving 15 bases between.

Concerning this clonotype itself: Its ends do not fully match the called genes, so a read error is possible. The chain has TRBV7-3 and TRBJ1-4; D call uncertain. Germline V gene lookup returns CDR1 SGHTA and CDR2 FQGTGA. The CDR3 consists of 9 residues. The DNA for the CDR3 is TGTGCCAGCAGCGAAGCAGACAATTTT. Translation: CASSEADNF.

This clonotype was seen many times. The J gene is TRBJ2-5, the V gene TRBV12-3 or TRBV12-4; tentatively, D is TRBD1 (6 bases). The CDR3 spans 14 residues. V shed 6 bases and J shed 5 bases, with 16 bases lying between them. CDR3 DNA: TGTGCCAGCAGCGCTGAACAGGGTTCCGAGACCCAGTACTTC. Amino acid sequence: CASSAEQGSETQYF.

This clonotype was picked up many times. The chain is built from TRBV7-9 and TRBJ2-7; tentative D call: TRBD2 (6 bases). Looked up from germline, CDR1 is SEHNR and CDR2 is FQNEAQ (reference sequence). V shed 7 bases and J shed 0 bases, with 13 bases lying between them. CDR3 length equals 14 residues. CDR3 residues: CASTPLDYSYEQYF. The CDR3 DNA reads as TGTGCCAGCACCCCGTTGGACTACTCCTACGAGCAGTACTTC.

V and J are TRBV7-9 and TRBJ2-2; unclear D gene. CDR3 length equals 12 residues. Germline CDR1 reads SEHNR; CDR2 reads FQNEAQ (reference sequence). V was trimmed by 0 bases and J by 7 bases, leaving 3 bases between them. The CDR3 nucleotides read TGTGCCAGCAGCTTAGCGATCGGGGAGCTGTTTTTT. This codes for CASSLAIGELFF.

This clonotype was picked up many times. This chain joins TRBV19 and TRBJ1-5; 7 bases are shared with TRBD1. The CDR3 length is 14 residues. The J segment lost 5 bases and the V segment lost 3 bases, leaving 4 bases of the junction unmatched. Germline lookup yields CDR1 LNHDA and CDR2 SQIVND (reference sequence). CDR3 residues: CASSIRDSYQPQHF. The CDR3, as DNA: TGTGCCAGTAGTATCCGGGACAGCTATCAGCCCCAGCATTTT.

Ten or more counts support this clonotype. The gene calls are TRBV29-1 and TRBJ1-1; D gene ambiguous. CDR1 and CDR2 (germline): SQVTM, ANQGSEA. With 2 bases removed from V and 8 bases from J, the gap between germline ends came to 6 bases. The CDR3 contains 10 residues. CDR3 in amino acids: CSVELGEAFF. As DNA, the CDR3 is TGCAGCGTTGAATTGGGGGAAGCTTTCTTT.

This clonotype has a count of ten or more. The chain recombines TRBV10-2 with TRBJ1-1; unclear D gene. The CDR3 spans 11 residues. Germline V gene sequence: CDR1 WSHSY, CDR2 SAAADI. Trimming shortened V by 0 bases and J by 7 bases, and 3 bases separated the two germline ends. The CDR3 DNA sequence: TGCGCCAGCAGTGAGTCGTATGAAGCTTTCTTT. It yields the protein CASSESYEAFF.

This clonotype came up a few times. The gene calls are TRBV28 and TRBJ2-5, with 9 bases matching TRBD1. The germline V gene encodes CDR1 MDHEN and CDR2 SYDVKM. There are 16 residues in the CDR3. Losses at the gene ends were 6 bases for V and 1 base for J; bases not matched to a gene: 9. CDR3 region: CASSIQEDRGQETQYF. The CDR3 DNA sequence: TGTGCCAGCAGCATCCAGGAGGACAGGGGCCAAGAGACCCAGTACTTC.

Of note for this clonotype: This CDR3 fails to terminate in the conserved phenylalanine or tryptophan, so it likely reflects a read error. The chain employs TRBV4-3 and TRBJ1-2; no clear D. Germline assignment: CDR1 LGHNA and CDR2 YSLEER. The V end was cut by 0 bases, the J end by 4 bases, with 15 bases between. The CDR3 runs to 16 residues. For the CDR3, the DNA is TGCGCCAGCAGCCAAGAGAAACGGCCCAGTGGCTATGGCTACACCTCC. As protein: CASSQEKRPSGYGYTS.

This chain joins TRBV7-9 and TRBJ2-7; D is unresolved. CDR1 is SEHNR and CDR2 is FQNEAQ in the germline V gene (reference sequence). The CDR3 consists of 12 residues. Deletions cut 2 bases from V and 5 bases from J, with 7 bases between. CDR3 DNA sequence: TGTGCCAGCAGCTTACTCCCAGACGAGCAGTACTTC. Translating gives CASSLLPDEQYF.